A selection of T cell receptor beta chains follows, all from one sample in a study of graft-versus-host responses after intestinal transplantation. Measured with immunoSEQ multiplex PCR; TCRdb has only the in-frame clones, and not every one. The data hold 6,500 to 9,500 clones, with approximately 30% observed a single time. Sequenced here: alloreactive CD4+ T cells from a mixed lymphocyte reaction culture, sampled before intestinal transplant. These TCRs come from a human patient who received an intestinal transplant. Both conserved end residues are part of each CDR3. D genes are given only for firm matches. A clone size is listed for some rows: how often the clone was seen (once, few, many), or a class if it is expanded.

D gene: -; clone size: medium-sized; V gene: TRBV7-9; J gene: TRBJ1-1; CDR3 protein: CASSFLQGGEAFF; CDR3 DNA: TGTGCCAGCAGCTTCTTACAGGGTGGGGAGGCTTTCTTT
D gene: TRBD1; clone size: medium-sized; V gene: TRBV5-6; J gene: TRBJ1-5; CDR3 protein: CASSLTGENRQPQHF; CDR3 DNA: TGTGCCAGCAGCCTGACAGGGGAGAATCGTCAGCCCCAGCATTTT
D gene: TRBD1; clone size: -; V gene: TRBV19; J gene: TRBJ2-3; CDR3 protein: CASSMGQGYTQYF; CDR3 DNA: TGTGCCAGTAGTATGGGACAGGGCTATACGCAGTATTTT
D gene: -; clone size: -; V gene: TRBV1; J gene: TRBJ2-7; CDR3 protein: CTSSQPPAALAGGRAYEQYF; CDR3 DNA: TGCACCAGCAGCCAACCCCCCGCGGCGCTAGCGGGGGGACGAGCCTACGAGCAGTACTTC
D gene: TRBD1; clone size: -; V gene: TRBV28; J gene: TRBJ2-7; CDR3 protein: CASTGDSLGEQYF; CDR3 DNA: TGTGCCAGCACCGGGGACAGCCTAGGGGAGCAGTACTTC
D gene: TRBD2; clone size: few; V gene: TRBV28; J gene: TRBJ2-3; CDR3 protein: CASSLLAGYTDTQYF; CDR3 DNA: TGTGCCAGCAGTTTATTAGCGGGTTACACAGATACGCAGTATTTT
D gene: TRBD1; clone size: few; V gene: TRBV27; J gene: TRBJ2-7; CDR3 protein: CASSRKGQGAYEQYF; CDR3 DNA: TGTGCCAGCAGTCGAAAGGGACAGGGAGCCTACGAGCAGTACTTC
D gene: TRBD1; clone size: medium-sized; V gene: TRBV18; J gene: TRBJ1-6; CDR3 protein: CASSPDRGNSPLHF; CDR3 DNA: TGTGCCAGCTCACCCGACAGGGGGAATTCACCCCTCCACTTT
D gene: -; clone size: few; V gene: TRBV21-1; J gene: TRBJ2-3; CDR3 protein: CASSNPLGGRDTQYF; CDR3 DNA: TGTGCCAGCAGCAATCCGCTCGGCGGGAGGGATACGCAGTATTTT
D gene: TRBD2; clone size: -; V gene: TRBV10-2; J gene: TRBJ2-5; CDR3 protein: CASSESQRGGQYQETQYF; CDR3 DNA: TGCGCCAGCAGTGAGTCACAGCGGGGGGGTCAGTACCAAGAGACCCAGTACTTC
D gene: -; clone size: medium-sized; V gene: TRBV11-2; J gene: TRBJ1-4; CDR3 protein: CASSLGSVAGAQKLFF; CDR3 DNA: TGTGCCAGCAGCTTAGGTTCAGTGGCGGGGGCTCAAAAACTGTTTTTT
D gene: -; clone size: few; V gene: TRBV28; J gene: TRBJ1-2; CDR3 protein: CASTPGRGGYTF; CDR3 DNA: TGTGCCAGCACCCCAGGGAGGGGTGGCTACACCTTC
D gene: TRBD1; clone size: -; V gene: TRBV2; J gene: TRBJ1-5; CDR3 protein: CASRLEDRGNQPQHF; CDR3 DNA: TGTGCCAGCAGATTAGAGGACAGGGGTAATCAGCCCCAGCATTTT
D gene: -; clone size: -; V gene: TRBV4-1; J gene: TRBJ1-4; CDR3 protein: CASSQTPGLMATNEKLFF; CDR3 DNA: TGCGCCAGCAGCCAAACTCCGGGACTCATGGCAACTAATGAAAAACTGTTTTTT
D gene: TRBD2; clone size: -; V gene: TRBV5-4; J gene: TRBJ2-1; CDR3 protein: CASSLASGEQFF; CDR3 DNA: TGTGCCAGCAGCTTGGCTAGCGGTGAGCAGTTCTTC
D gene: -; clone size: -; V gene: TRBV28; J gene: TRBJ1-2; CDR3 protein: CASSSQAGGYTF; CDR3 DNA: TGTGCCAGCAGTTCCCAGGCTGGAGGCTACACCTTC
D gene: -; clone size: -; V gene: TRBV6-5; J gene: TRBJ2-1; CDR3 protein: CASLGQGNEQFF; CDR3 DNA: TGTGCCAGTCTGGGGCAAGGGAATGAGCAGTTCTTC
D gene: -; clone size: -; V gene: TRBV29-1; J gene: TRBJ2-7; CDR3 protein: CSVDQGNTGEQYF; CDR3 DNA: TGCAGCGTAGATCAGGGAAATACGGGCGAGCAGTACTTC
D gene: TRBD1; clone size: few; V gene: TRBV5-1; J gene: TRBJ1-1; CDR3 protein: CASSGTGRDEAFF; CDR3 DNA: TGCGCCAGCAGCGGGACAGGGAGGGATGAAGCTTTCTTT
D gene: -; clone size: -; V gene: TRBV28; J gene: TRBJ2-3; CDR3 protein: CASSLGDTQYF; CDR3 DNA: TGTGCCAGCAGTCTAGGAGATACGCAGTATTTT
D gene: -; clone size: few; V gene: TRBV28; J gene: TRBJ2-1; CDR3 protein: CASSQGGWSYNEQFF; CDR3 DNA: TGTGCCAGCAGCCAAGGGGGATGGTCCTACAATGAGCAGTTCTTC
D gene: -; clone size: -; V gene: TRBV7-7; J gene: TRBJ1-1; CDR3 protein: CASSLEGHQNTEAFF; CDR3 DNA: TGTGCTAGCAGCTTAGAGGGACACCAGAACACTGAAGCTTTCTTT
D gene: TRBD2; clone size: -; V gene: TRBV27; J gene: TRBJ2-1; CDR3 protein: CASSLGSGRAYEQFF; CDR3 DNA: TGTGCCAGCAGTTTAGGTAGCGGGAGGGCATATGAGCAGTTCTTC
D gene: TRBD1; clone size: -; V gene: TRBV6-6; J gene: TRBJ1-5; CDR3 protein: CASRTGLTQHF; CDR3 DNA: TGTGCCAGCAGGACAGGGTTGACCCAGCATTTT
D gene: -; clone size: -; V gene: TRBV6-1; J gene: TRBJ1-1; CDR3 protein: CASRNPGRGTEAFF; CDR3 DNA: TGTGCCAGCCGAAACCCGGGGAGGGGAACTGAAGCTTTCTTT
D gene: -; clone size: -; V gene: TRBV19; J gene: TRBJ1-2; CDR3 protein: CASSFVIGAGAFHYGYTF; CDR3 DNA: TGTGCCAGTAGTTTTGTGATTGGGGCAGGGGCCTTTCACTATGGCTACACCTTC
D gene: -; clone size: -; V gene: TRBV18; J gene: TRBJ1-1; CDR3 protein: CASSPKAGSDTEAFF; CDR3 DNA: TGTGCCAGCTCACCGAAGGCAGGGTCCGACACTGAAGCTTTCTTT
D gene: -; clone size: -; V gene: TRBV18; J gene: TRBJ2-3; CDR3 protein: CASSPDRTDTQYF; CDR3 DNA: TGTGCCAGCTCACCCGACAGGACAGATACGCAGTATTTT
D gene: -; clone size: medium-sized; V gene: TRBV9; J gene: TRBJ2-2; CDR3 protein: CASSARGEGPAGELFF; CDR3 DNA: TGTGCCAGCAGCGCGAGGGGGGAGGGGCCGGCCGGGGAGCTGTTTTTT
D gene: TRBD1; clone size: medium-sized; V gene: TRBV30; J gene: TRBJ1-5; CDR3 protein: CAWSGQGEKQPQHF; CDR3 DNA: TGTGCCTGGAGTGGACAGGGGGAAAAACAGCCCCAGCATTTT
D gene: TRBD1; clone size: medium-sized; V gene: TRBV28; J gene: TRBJ2-7; CDR3 protein: CASSLAGTGGYEQYF; CDR3 DNA: TGTGCCAGCAGTTTAGCCGGGACAGGGGGCTACGAGCAGTACTTC
D gene: -; clone size: -; V gene: TRBV20-1; J gene: TRBJ1-2; CDR3 protein: CSAITGYGYTF; CDR3 DNA: TGCAGTGCTATTACAGGGTATGGCTACACCTTC
D gene: -; clone size: -; V gene: TRBV28; J gene: TRBJ1-4; CDR3 protein: CASSLGGTANEKLFF; CDR3 DNA: TGTGCCAGCAGTTTAGGGGGGACGGCTAATGAAAAACTGTTTTTT
D gene: TRBD2; clone size: medium-sized; V gene: TRBV4-2; J gene: TRBJ2-5; CDR3 protein: CASSKGLALETQYF; CDR3 DNA: TGTGCCAGCAGCAAGGGACTAGCGTTGGAGACCCAGTACTTC
D gene: TRBD1; clone size: -; V gene: TRBV9; J gene: TRBJ2-7; CDR3 protein: CASSPGTGEYEQYF; CDR3 DNA: TGTGCCAGCAGCCCCGGGACAGGGGAGTACGAGCAGTACTTC
D gene: TRBD1; clone size: -; V gene: TRBV4-1; J gene: TRBJ1-1; CDR3 protein: CASSARQGSPEAFF; CDR3 DNA: TGCGCCAGCAGCGCTAGACAGGGTAGTCCGGAAGCTTTCTTT
D gene: TRBD2; clone size: -; V gene: TRBV7-9; J gene: TRBJ2-1; CDR3 protein: CASSRTSHEQFF; CDR3 DNA: TGTGCCAGCAGCCGGACTAGCCATGAGCAGTTCTTC
D gene: -; clone size: few; V gene: TRBV2; J gene: TRBJ2-7; CDR3 protein: CASRPDSYEQYF; CDR3 DNA: TGTGCCAGCAGGCCGGACAGCTACGAGCAGTACTTC
D gene: TRBD1; clone size: -; V gene: TRBV9; J gene: TRBJ1-2; CDR3 protein: CASSGPTGVGYGYTF; CDR3 DNA: TGTGCCAGCAGCGGTCCCACAGGGGTGGGGTATGGCTACACCTTC
D gene: TRBD1; clone size: medium-sized; V gene: TRBV28; J gene: TRBJ1-3; CDR3 protein: CASSSGTAGNTIYF; CDR3 DNA: TGTGCCAGCAGTTCGGGGACAGCTGGAAACACCATATATTTT
D gene: -; clone size: few; V gene: TRBV21-1; J gene: TRBJ2-4; CDR3 protein: CASRDRDGGCDIQYF; CDR3 DNA: TGTGCCAGCAGGGACAGGGACGGAGGGTGTGACATTCAGTACTTC
D gene: -; clone size: -; V gene: TRBV7-2; J gene: TRBJ2-2; CDR3 protein: CASSLGGNTGELFF; CDR3 DNA: TGTGCCAGCAGCTTAGGGGGCAACACCGGGGAGCTGTTTTTT
D gene: -; clone size: few; V gene: TRBV6-8; J gene: TRBJ2-3; CDR3 protein: CASTPGRYTDTQYF; CDR3 DNA: TGTGCCAGCACCCCGGGGAGGTACACAGATACGCAGTATTTT
D gene: TRBD1; clone size: few; V gene: TRBV2; J gene: TRBJ2-2; CDR3 protein: CASISDRGGRNTGELFF; CDR3 DNA: TGTGCCAGCATTTCGGACAGGGGCGGTCGGAACACCGGGGAGCTGTTTTTT
D gene: TRBD2; clone size: few; V gene: TRBV29-1; J gene: TRBJ2-7; CDR3 protein: CSVAPGTSGYEQYF; CDR3 DNA: TGCAGCGTCGCTCCCGGGACTAGCGGCTACGAGCAGTACTTC
D gene: TRBD2; clone size: -; V gene: TRBV2; J gene: TRBJ2-1; CDR3 protein: CASSEGDVLLAGGKHQQFF; CDR3 DNA: TGTGCCAGCAGTGAAGGGGATGTATTACTAGCGGGGGGGAAACATCAGCAGTTCTTC